The entry that follows covers one T cell receptor (beta chain) sequence. TCRdb processed the 5' RACE reads anew with MiXCR; each CDR3 protein has one entry. Of about 700,000 distinct CDR3 sequences listed, approximately 6.1% were seen once; the top ten hold about 2%. This record belongs to a study of identical twins. The TCR originated in a man aged 18 to 29 in good health. The sequencing sample was made of naive T cells sorted from blood.

CDR3 DNA sequence: TGCAGTGCCAGCGGGAGAGGCGGGCGGAGGACAGATACGCAGTATTTT. Translation gives CSASGRGGRRTDTQYF. The V and J genes are TRBV20-1 and TRBJ2-3; 8 bases agree with TRBD2. This CDR3 is built from 16 residues. V trimming: 6 bases; J trimming: 3 bases; junction bases outside the gene matches: 14. The germline V gene has CDR1 DFQATT and CDR2 SNEGSKA (reference sequence).